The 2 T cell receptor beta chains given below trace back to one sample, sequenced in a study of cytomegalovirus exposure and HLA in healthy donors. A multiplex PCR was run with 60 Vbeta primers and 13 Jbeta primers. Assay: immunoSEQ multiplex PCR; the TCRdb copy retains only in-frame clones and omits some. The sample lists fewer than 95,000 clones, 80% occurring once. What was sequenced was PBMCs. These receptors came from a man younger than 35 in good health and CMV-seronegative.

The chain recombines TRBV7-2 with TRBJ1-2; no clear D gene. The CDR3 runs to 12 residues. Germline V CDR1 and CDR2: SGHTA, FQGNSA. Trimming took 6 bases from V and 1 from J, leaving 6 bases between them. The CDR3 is CASSLSNYGYTF. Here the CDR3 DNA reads TGTGCCAGCAGTCTTAGTAACTATGGCTACACCTTC.

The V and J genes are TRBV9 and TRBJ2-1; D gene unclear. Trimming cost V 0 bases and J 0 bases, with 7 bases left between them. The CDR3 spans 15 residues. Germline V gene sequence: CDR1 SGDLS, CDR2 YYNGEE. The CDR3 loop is CASSVAGYSYNEQFF. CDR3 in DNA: TGTGCCAGCAGCGTAGCAGGTTACTCCTACAATGAGCAGTTCTTC.